The rows below give T cell receptor beta chains drawn from one sample of a study of T cell responses to AZD1222 COVID-19 vaccine. The data were produced by immunoSEQ multiplex PCR, yet TCRdb's version contains in-frame clones alone and is incomplete. The sample lists roughly 200,000 clones, roughly 93% occurring once. The sample here was peripheral blood, taken 28 days after the second dose of the MenACWY control vaccine. Source of these receptors: an adult who received the MenACWY meningococcal vaccine as a control. Both conserved end residues are part of each CDR3.

TRBV28,TRBJ2-7,CASSPYSYEQYF
TRBV7-2,TRBJ2-4,CASSLEGPDSAAKNIQYF
TRBV5-1,TRBJ1-5,CASTLGHSNQPQHF
TRBV12-3/TRBV12-4,TRBJ1-4,CASSLGEKLFF
TRBV4-3,TRBJ2-2,CASSQDGREVGGELFF
TRBV7-6,TRBJ1-2,CASSGGEWDYGYTF
TRBV27,TRBJ1-1,CASSLRLGNTEAFF
TRBV3-1/TRBV3-2,TRBJ2-2,CASSLDRVEAGELFF
TRBV6-5,TRBJ1-1,CASSFDRVAFF
TRBV5-1,TRBJ2-2,CASSSLVPRGGTGELFF
TRBV7-8,TRBJ1-6,CASSLSGTYNSPLHF
TRBV4-3,TRBJ2-5,CASSQDFGPQTQYF
TRBV7-9,TRBJ2-3,CASSLGVSSTDTQYF
TRBV5-5,TRBJ2-7,CASSDLGGANLYEQYF
TRBV6-5,TRBJ2-1,CASTITSGGAGEQFF
TRBV5-6,TRBJ2-7,CASRPLDRGDYEQYF
TRBV5-1,TRBJ1-1,CASSLRGRLTEAFF
TRBV6-6,TRBJ2-3,CASRTSGTDTQYF
TRBV19,TRBJ2-3,CASRFPGGTSTDTQYF
TRBV4-2,TRBJ1-2,CASSQDSPKFGYTF
TRBV5-4,TRBJ2-7,CASRPMGSPYEQYF
TRBV4-3,TRBJ1-4,CASSQRTGGRTNEKLFF
TRBV27,TRBJ1-5,CASKLTTGPQHF
TRBV20-1,TRBJ1-1,CSASRSGFAEAFF
TRBV20-1,TRBJ1-2,CSVPLGGYTF
TRBV19,TRBJ2-5,CASSIRGAKTQYF
TRBV6-6,TRBJ1-6,CASSYGDPPLHF
TRBV4-2,TRBJ2-7,CASSPDKFAGAYEQYF
TRBV10-3,TRBJ1-2,CAISEWGSSSARGYTF
TRBV19,TRBJ2-1,CASSIGWNEQFF